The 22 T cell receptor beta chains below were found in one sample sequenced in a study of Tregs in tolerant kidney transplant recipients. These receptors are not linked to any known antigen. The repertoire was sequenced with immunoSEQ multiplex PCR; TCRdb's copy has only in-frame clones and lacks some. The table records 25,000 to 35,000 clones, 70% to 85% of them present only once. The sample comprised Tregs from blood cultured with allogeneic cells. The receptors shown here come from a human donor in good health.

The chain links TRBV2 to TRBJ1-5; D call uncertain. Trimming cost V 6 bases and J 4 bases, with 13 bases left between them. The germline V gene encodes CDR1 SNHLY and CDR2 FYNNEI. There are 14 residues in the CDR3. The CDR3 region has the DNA TGTGCCAGCAGATCTGGGCCCGAAAATCAGCCCCAGCATTTT. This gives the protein CASRSGPENQPQHF.

The CDR3 protein is CASSPGQGDWTDTQYF. DNA of the CDR3: TGTGCCAGCTCACCCGGACAGGGGGATTGGACAGATACGCAGTATTTT. The chain employs TRBV18 and TRBJ2-3, with 10 bases matching TRBD1. Germline CDR1 is KGHSH and CDR2 is LQKENI. Trimming cost V 3 bases and J 3 bases; bases outside gene matches: 6. CDR3 length equals 16 residues.

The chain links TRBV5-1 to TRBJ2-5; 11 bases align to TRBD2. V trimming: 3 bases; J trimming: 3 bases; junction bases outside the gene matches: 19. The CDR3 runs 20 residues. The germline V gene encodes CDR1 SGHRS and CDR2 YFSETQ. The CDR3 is CASSSLRTSGPQNPEETQYF. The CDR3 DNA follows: TGCGCCAGCAGCTCGCTAAGGACTAGCGGGCCGCAAAACCCGGAAGAGACCCAGTACTTC.

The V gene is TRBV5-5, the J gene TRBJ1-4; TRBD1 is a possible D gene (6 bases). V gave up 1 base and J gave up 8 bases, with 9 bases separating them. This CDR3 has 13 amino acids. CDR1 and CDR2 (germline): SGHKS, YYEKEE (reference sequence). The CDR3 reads CASSLIQGEKLFF. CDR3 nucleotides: TGTGCCAGCAGCTTGATACAGGGAGAAAAACTGTTTTTT.

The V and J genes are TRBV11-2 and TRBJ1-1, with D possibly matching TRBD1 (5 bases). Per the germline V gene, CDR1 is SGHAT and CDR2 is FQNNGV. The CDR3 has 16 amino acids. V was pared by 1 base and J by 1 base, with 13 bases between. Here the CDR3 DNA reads TGTGCCAGCAGCTTAGGGACCCGGGGGGGGAACACTGAAGCTTTCTTT. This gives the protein CASSLGTRGGNTEAFF.

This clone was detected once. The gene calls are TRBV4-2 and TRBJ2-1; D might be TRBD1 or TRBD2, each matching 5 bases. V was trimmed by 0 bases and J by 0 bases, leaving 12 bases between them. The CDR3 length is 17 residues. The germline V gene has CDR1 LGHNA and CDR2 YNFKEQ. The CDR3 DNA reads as TGTGCCAGCAGCCAAGATGGGACGGGGTACTCCTACAATGAGCAGTTCTTC. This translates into CASSQDGTGYSYNEQFF.

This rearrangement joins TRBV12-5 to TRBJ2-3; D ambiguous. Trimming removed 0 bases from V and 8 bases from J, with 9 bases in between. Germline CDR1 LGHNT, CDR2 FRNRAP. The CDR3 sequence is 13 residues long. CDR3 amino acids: CASGLVPPSTQYF. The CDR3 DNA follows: TGTGCTAGTGGTTTGGTCCCTCCAAGTACGCAGTATTTT.

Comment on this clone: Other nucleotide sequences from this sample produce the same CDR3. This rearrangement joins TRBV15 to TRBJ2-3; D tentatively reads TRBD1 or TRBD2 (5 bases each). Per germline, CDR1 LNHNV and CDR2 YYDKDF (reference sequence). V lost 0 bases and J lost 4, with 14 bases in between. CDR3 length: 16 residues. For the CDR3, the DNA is TGTGCCACCAGCAGAGATCCGGGGCTCCCCCCAGATACGCAGTATTTT. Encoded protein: CATSRDPGLPPDTQYF.

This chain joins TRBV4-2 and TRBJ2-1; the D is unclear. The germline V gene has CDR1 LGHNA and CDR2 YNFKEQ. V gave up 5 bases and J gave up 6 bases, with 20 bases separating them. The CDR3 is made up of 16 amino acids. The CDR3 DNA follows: TGTGCCAGCAGCTCCGGAGCTGGCCTCGATCCCAATGAGCAGTTCTTC. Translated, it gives CASSSGAGLDPNEQFF.

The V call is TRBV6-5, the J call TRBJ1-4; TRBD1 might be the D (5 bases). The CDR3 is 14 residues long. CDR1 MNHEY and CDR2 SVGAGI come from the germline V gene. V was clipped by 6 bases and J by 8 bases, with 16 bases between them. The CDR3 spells CASRIRDGTEKLFF. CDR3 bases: TGTGCCAGCAGGATCCGGGACGGAACCGAAAAACTGTTTTTT.

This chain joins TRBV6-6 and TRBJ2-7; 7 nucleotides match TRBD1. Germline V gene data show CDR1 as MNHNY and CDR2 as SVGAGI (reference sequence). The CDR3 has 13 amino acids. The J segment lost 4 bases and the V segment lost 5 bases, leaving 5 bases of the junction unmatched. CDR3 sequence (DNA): TGTGCCAGCAGTCCGGGACAGCAGTACGAGCAGTACTTC. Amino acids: CASSPGQQYEQYF.

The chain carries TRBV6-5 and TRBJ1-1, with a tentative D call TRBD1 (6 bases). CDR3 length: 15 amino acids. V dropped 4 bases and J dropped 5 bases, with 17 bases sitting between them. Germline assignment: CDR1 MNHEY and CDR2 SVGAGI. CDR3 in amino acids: CASSSPGGARTEAFF. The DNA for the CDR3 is TGTGCCAGCAGTTCCCCGGGGGGGGCGCGGACTGAAGCTTTCTTT.

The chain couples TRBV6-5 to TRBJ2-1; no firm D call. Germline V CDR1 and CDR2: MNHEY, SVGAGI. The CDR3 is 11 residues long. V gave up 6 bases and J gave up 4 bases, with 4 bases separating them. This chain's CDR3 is CASRRYNEQFF. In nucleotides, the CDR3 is TGTGCCAGCAGACGATACAATGAGCAGTTCTTC.

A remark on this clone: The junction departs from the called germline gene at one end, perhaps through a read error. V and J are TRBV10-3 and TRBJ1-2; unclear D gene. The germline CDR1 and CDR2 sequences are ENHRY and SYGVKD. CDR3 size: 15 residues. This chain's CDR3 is CASSYSDGVYYGYTF. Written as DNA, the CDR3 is TGTGCCAGCAGTTACTCCGACGGCGTCTACTATGGCTACACCTTC.

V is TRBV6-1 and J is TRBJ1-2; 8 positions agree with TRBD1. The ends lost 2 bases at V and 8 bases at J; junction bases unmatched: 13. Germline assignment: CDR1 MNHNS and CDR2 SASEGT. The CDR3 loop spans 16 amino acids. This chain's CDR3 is CASSERTGLVFRGYTF. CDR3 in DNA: TGTGCCAGCAGTGAACGGACAGGGTTGGTCTTTAGGGGCTACACCTTC.

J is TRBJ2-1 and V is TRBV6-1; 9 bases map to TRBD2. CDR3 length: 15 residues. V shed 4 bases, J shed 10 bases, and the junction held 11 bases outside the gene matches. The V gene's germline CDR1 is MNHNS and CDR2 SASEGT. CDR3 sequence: CASSAGGRGGSEQFF. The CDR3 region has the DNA TGTGCCAGCAGTGCTGGCGGGAGGGGAGGGTCGGAGCAGTTCTTC.

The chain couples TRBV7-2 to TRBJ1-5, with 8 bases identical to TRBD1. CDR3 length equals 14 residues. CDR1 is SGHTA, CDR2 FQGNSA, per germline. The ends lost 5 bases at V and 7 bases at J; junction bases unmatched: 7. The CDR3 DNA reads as TGTGCCAGCAGCCGTCAGGGGGCTCAACAGCCCCAGCATTTT. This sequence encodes CASSRQGAQQPQHF.

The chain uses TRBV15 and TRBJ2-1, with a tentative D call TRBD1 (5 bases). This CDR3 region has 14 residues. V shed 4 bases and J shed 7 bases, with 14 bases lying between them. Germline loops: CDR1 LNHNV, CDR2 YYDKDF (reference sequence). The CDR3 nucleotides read TGTGCCACCAGCAAGGGGCCCCCGATGAATGAGCAGTTCTTC. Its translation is CATSKGPPMNEQFF.

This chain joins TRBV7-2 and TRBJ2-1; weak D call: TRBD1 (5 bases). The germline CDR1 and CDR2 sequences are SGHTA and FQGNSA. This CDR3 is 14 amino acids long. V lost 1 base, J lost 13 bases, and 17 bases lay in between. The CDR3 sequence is CASSLDFAGPPQFF. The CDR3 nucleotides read TGTGCCAGCAGCTTAGATTTTGCAGGGCCCCCCCAGTTCTTC.

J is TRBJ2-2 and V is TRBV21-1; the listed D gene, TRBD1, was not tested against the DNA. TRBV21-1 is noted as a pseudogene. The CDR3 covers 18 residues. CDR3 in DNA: TGTGCCAGCAGCAAAAGGGGACACTACCCCGCGAACACCGGGGAGCTGTTTTTT. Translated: CASSKRGHYPANTGELFF.

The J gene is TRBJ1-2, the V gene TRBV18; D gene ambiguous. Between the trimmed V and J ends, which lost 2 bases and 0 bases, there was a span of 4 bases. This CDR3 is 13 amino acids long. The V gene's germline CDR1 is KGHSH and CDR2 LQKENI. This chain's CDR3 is CASSPETNYGYTF. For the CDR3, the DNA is TGTGCCAGCTCACCAGAGACTAACTATGGCTACACCTTC.

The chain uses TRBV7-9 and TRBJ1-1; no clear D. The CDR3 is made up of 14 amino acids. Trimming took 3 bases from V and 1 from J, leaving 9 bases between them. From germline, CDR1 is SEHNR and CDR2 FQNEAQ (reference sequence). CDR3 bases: TGTGCCAGCAGCTTGTACGGTCCGAACACTGAAGCTTTCTTT. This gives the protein CASSLYGPNTEAFF.